The sequence of this T cell receptor (beta chain) was determined in a study of blood T cell repertoires in COVID-19. About the study: Samples came from the United States, Italy and Spain, spanning acute and convalescent COVID-19. T cells, B-cell-depleted T cells, or PBMCs provided the cDNA or gDNA that served as material.

The V and J ends lost 6 bases and 6 bases, in that order; junction bases with no gene match: 9. This CDR3 is built from 15 residues. CDR1 is LNHDA, CDR2 SQIVND, per germline (reference sequence). In the original analysis: Reference gene primer amplification in the assay estimated nucleated cell counts. The method was immunoSEQ multiplex PCR; TCRdb's version includes in-frame clones alone and lacks a portion of them. V and J calls and clone size come straight from that table; D and trimming were deduced from the DNA. Counted here are about 110,000 clones, 72% occurring once; the ten biggest clones make up roughly 7.5%.

The chain combines TRBV19 with TRBJ1-4, with TRBD1 matching 8 bases. The material sequenced was peripheral blood. This receptor was taken from a woman aged 60-75 years with acute or convalescent COVID-19. This chain's CDR3 is CASSRRTGGYEKLFF. The CDR3 bases are TGTGCCAGTAGCCGAAGAACAGGGGGGTATGAAAAACTGTTTTTT.